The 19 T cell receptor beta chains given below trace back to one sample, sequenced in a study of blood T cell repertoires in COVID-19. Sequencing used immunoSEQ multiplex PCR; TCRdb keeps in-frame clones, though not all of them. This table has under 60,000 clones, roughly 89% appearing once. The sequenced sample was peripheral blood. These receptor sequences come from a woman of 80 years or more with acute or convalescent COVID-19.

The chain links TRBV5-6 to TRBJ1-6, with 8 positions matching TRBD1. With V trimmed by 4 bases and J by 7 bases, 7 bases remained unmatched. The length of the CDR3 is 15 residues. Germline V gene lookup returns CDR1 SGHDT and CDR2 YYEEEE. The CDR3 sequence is CASSGRDRPNSPLHF. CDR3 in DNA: TGTGCCAGCAGCGGCCGGGACAGGCCAAATTCACCCCTCCACTTT.

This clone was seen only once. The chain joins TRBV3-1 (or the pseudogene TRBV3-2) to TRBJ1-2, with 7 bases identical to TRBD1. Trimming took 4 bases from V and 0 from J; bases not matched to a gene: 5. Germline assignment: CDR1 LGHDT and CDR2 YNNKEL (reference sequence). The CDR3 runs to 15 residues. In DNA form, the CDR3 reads TGTGCCAGCAGCCGACAAGGGACAGCTAACTATGGCTACACCTTC. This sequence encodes CASSRQGTANYGYTF.

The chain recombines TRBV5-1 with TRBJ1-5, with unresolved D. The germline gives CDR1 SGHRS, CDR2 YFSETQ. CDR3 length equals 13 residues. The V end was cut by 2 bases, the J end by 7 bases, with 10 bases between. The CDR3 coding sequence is TGCGCCAGCAGCTTCGGGGTAGGGCAGCCCCAGCATTTT. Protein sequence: CASSFGVGQPQHF.

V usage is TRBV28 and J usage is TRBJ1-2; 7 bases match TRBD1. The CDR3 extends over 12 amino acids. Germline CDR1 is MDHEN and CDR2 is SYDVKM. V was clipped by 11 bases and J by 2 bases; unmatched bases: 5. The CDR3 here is CASGQANYGYTF. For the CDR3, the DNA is TGTGCCTCTGGACAGGCCAACTATGGCTACACCTTC.

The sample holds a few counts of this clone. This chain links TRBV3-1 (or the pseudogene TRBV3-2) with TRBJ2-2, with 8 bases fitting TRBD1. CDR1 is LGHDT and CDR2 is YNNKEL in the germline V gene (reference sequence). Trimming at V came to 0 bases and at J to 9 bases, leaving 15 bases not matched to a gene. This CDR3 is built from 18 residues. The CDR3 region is CASSQDQGRGRLFRELFF. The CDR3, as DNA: TGTGCCAGCAGCCAAGATCAGGGCAGGGGGCGCCTGTTCCGGGAGCTGTTTTTT.

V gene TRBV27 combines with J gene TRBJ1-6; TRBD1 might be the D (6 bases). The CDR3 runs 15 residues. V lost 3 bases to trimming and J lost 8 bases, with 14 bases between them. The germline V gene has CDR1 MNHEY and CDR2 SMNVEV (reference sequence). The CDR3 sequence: CASSFDPGDYSPLHF. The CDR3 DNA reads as TGTGCCAGCAGTTTCGATCCAGGGGATTATTCACCCCTCCACTTT.

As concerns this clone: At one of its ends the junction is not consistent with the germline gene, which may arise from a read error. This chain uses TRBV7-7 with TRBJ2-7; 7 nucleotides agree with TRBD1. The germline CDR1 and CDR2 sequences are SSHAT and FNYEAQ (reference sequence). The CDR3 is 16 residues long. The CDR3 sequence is CASSLLRTGRYYEQYF. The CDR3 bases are TGTGCTAGCAGCCTGCTACGGACAGGTAGATACTACGAGCAGTACTTC. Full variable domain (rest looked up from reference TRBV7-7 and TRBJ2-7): GAGVSQSPRYKVTKRGQDVTLRCDPISSHATLYWYQQALGQGPEFLTYFNYEAQPDKSGLPSDRFSAERPEGSISTLTIQRTEQRDSAMYRCASSLLRTGRYYEQYFGPGTRLTVT.

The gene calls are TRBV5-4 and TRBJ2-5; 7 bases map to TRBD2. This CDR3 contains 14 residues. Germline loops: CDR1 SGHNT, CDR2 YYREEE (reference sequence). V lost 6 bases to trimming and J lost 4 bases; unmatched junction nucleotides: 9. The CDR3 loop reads CASTGAGLGETQYF. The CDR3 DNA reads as TGTGCCAGCACGGGAGCGGGGTTAGGAGAGACCCAGTACTTC.

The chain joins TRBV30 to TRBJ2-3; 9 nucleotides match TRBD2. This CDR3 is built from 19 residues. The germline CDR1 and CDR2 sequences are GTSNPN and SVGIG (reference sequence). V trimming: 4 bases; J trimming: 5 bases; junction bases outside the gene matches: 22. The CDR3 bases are TGTGCCTGGAACAAAGGCCTGGGGGGACTAGCAGCATTCATAGATACGCAGTATTTT. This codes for CAWNKGLGGLAAFIDTQYF.

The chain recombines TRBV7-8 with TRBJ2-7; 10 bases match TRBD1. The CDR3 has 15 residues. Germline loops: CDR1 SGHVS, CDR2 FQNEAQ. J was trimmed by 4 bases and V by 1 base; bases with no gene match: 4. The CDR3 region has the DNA TGTGCCAGCAGCTTAGGTGTGGGACAGGGGTACGAGCAGTACGTC. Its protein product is CASSLGVGQGYEQYV.

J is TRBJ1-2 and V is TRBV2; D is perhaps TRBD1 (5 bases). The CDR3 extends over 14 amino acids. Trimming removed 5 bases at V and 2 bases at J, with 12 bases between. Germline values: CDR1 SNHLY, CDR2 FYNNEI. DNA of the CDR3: TGTGCCAGCAGTTATAGACAGTTAAACTATGGCTACACCTTC. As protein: CASSYRQLNYGYTF.

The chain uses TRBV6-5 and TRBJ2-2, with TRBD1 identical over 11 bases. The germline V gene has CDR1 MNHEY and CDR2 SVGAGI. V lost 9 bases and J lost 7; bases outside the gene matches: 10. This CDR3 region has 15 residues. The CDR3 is CASPPDRGRHGELFF. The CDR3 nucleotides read TGTGCCAGTCCCCCGGACAGGGGGCGTCACGGGGAGCTGTTTTTT.

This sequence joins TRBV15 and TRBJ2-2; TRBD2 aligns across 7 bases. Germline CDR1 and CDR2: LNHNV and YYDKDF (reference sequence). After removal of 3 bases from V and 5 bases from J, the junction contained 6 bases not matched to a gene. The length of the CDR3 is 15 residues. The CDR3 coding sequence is TGTGCCACCAGCAGGGGGGAGGGGCGGACCGGGGAGCTGTTTTTT. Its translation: CATSRGEGRTGELFF.

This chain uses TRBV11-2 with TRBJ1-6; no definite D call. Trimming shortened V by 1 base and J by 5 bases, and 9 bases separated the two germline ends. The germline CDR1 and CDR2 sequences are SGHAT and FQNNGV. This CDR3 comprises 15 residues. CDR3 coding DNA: TGTGCCAGCAGCTTAGGAGGGAGGGATAATTCACCCCTCCACTTT. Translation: CASSLGGRDNSPLHF.

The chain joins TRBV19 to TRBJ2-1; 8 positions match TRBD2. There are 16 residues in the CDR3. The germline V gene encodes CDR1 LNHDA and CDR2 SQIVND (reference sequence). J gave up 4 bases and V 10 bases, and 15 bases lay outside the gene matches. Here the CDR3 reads CATRQGLAGGYNEQFF. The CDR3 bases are TGTGCCACCCGGCAAGGTCTGGCGGGGGGTTACAATGAGCAGTTCTTC.

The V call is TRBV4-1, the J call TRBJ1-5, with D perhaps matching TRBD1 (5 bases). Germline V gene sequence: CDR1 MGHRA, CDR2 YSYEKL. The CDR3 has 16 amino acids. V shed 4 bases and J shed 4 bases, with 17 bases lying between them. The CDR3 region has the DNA TGCGCCAGCAGCCCACCGGAATGGGGGGGAAATCAGCCCCAGCATTTT. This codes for CASSPPEWGGNQPQHF.

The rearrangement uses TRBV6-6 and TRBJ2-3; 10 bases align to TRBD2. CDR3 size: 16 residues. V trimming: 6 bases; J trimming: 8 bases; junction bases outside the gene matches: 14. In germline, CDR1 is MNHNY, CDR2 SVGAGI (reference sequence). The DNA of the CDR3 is TGTGCCAGCAGAAGCGGGGGGGCCACCCAAGGAGGTACGCAGTATTTT. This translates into CASRSGGATQGGTQYF.

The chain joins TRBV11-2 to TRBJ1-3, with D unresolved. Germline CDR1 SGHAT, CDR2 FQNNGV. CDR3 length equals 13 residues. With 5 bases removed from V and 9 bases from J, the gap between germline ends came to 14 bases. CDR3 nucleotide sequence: TGTGCCAGCAGCCTAGTCGCCATGGCCACCATATATTTT. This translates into CASSLVAMATIYF. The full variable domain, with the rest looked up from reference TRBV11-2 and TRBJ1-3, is EAGVAQSPRYKIIEKRQSVAFWCNPISGHATLYWYQQILGQGPKLLIQFQNNGVVDDSQLPKDRFSAERLKGVDSTLKIQPAKLEDSAVYLCASSLVAMATIYFGEGSWLTVV.

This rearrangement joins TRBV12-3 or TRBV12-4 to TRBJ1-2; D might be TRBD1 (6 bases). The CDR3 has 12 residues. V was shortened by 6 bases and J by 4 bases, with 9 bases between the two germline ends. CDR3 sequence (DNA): TGTGCCAGCAGCCGGGACACCTATGGCTACACCTTC. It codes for CASSRDTYGYTF.